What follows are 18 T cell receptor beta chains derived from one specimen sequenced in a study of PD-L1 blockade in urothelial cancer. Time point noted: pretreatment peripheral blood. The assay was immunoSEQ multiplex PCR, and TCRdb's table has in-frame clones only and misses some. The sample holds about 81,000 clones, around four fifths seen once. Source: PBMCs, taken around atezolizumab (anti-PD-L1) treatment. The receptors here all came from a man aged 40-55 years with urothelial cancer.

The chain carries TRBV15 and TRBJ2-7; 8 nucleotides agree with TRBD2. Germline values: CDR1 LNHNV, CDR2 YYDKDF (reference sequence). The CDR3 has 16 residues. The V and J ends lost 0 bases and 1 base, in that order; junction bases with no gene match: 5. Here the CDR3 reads CATSRDMGGGSYEQYF. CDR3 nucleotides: TGTGCCACCAGCAGAGATATGGGCGGGGGGTCCTACGAGCAGTACTTC.

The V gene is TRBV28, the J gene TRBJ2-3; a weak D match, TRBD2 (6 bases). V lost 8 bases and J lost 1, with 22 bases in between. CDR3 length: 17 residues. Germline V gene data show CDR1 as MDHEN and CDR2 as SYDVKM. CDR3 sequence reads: CASCGLGAGQGTDTQYF. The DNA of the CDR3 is TGTGCCAGCTGTGGCTTAGGAGCGGGCCAAGGCACAGATACGCAGTATTTT. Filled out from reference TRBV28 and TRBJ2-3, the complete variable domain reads DVKVTQSSRYLVKRTGEKVFLECVQDMDHENMFWYRQDPGLGLRLIYFSYDVKMKEKGDIPEGYSVSREKKERFSLILESASTNQTSMYLCASCGLGAGQGTDTQYFGPGTRLTVL.

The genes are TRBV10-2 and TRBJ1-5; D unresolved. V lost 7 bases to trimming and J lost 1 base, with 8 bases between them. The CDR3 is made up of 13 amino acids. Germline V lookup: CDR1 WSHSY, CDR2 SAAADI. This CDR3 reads CASTRESNQPQHF. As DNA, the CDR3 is TGCGCCAGCACGAGGGAAAGCAATCAGCCCCAGCATTTT.

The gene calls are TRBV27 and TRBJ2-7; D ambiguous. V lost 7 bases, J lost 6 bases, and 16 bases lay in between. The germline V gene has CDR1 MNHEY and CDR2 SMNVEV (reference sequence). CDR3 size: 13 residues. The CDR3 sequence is CASKYRLVGEQYF. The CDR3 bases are TGTGCCAGCAAGTATCGGCTAGTCGGCGAGCAGTACTTC.

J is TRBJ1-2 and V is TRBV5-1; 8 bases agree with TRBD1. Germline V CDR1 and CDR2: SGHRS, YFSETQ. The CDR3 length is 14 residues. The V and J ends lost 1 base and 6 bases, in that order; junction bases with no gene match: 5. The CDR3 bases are TGCGCCAGCAGCTTGAGGCAGGGGGCGGATGGCTACACCTTC. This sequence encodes CASSLRQGADGYTF. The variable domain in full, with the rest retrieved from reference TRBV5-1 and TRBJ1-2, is KAGVTQTPRYLIKTRGQQVTLSCSPISGHRSVSWYQQTPGQGLQFLFEYFSETQRNKGNFPGRFSGRQFSNSRSEMNVSTLELGDSALYLCASSLRQGADGYTFGSGTRLTVV.

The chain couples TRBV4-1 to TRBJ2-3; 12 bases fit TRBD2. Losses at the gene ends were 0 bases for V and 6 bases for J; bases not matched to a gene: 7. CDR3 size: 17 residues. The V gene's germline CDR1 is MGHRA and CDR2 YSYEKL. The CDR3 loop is CASSQETSGRISDTQYF. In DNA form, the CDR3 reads TGCGCCAGCAGCCAAGAGACTAGCGGGAGAATCAGTGATACGCAGTATTTT.

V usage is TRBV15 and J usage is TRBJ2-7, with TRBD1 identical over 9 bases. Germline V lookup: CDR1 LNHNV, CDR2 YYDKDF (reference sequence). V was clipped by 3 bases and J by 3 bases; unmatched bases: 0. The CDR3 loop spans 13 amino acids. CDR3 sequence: CATSRDRGYEQYF. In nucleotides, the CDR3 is TGTGCCACCAGCAGGGACAGGGGCTACGAGCAGTACTTC. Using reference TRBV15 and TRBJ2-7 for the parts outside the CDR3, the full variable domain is DAMVIQNPRYQVTQFGKPVTLSCSQTLNHNVMYWYQQKSSQAPKLLFHYYDKDFNNEADTPDNFQSRRPNTSFCFLDIRSPGLGDTAMYLCATSRDRGYEQYFGPGTRLTVT.

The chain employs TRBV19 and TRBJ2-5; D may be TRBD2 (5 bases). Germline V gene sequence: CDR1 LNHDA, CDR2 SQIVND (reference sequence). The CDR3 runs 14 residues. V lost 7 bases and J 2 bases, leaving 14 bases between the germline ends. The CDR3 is CASTPSGSQETQYF. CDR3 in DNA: TGTGCCAGTACCCCGAGCGGATCTCAAGAGACCCAGTACTTC.

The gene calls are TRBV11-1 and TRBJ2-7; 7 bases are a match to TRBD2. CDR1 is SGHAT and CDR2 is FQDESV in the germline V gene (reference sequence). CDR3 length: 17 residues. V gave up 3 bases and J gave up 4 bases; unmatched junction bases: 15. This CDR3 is CASSFRTWREIGYEQYF. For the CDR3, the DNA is TGTGCCAGCAGCTTCAGGACTTGGCGGGAGATCGGTTACGAGCAGTACTTC.

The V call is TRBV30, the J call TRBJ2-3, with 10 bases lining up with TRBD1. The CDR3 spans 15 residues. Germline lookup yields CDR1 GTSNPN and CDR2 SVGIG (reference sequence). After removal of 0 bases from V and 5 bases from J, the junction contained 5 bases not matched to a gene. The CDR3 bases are TGTGCCTGGAGTGTAAGGACAGGGGGAAGAGATACGCAGTATTTT. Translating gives CAWSVRTGGRDTQYF.

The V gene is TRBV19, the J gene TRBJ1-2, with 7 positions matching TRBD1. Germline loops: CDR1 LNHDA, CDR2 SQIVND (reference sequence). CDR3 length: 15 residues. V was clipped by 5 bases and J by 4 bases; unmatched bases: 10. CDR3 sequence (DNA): TGTGCCAGTAGTTTCGACCGCCGGGACAGCTATGGCTACACCTTC. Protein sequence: CASSFDRRDSYGYTF.

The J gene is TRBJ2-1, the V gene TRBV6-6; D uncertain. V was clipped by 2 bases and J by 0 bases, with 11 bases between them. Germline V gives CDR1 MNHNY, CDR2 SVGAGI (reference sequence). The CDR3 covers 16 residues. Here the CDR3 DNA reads TGTGCCAGCAGTTACACGTCGAGGAGCTCCTACAATGAGCAGTTCTTC. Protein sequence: CASSYTSRSSYNEQFF.

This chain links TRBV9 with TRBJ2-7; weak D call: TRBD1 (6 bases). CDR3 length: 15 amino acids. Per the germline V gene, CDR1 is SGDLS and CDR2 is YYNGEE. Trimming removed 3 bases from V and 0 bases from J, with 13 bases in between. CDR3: CASSAQTGSSYEQYF. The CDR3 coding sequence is TGTGCCAGCAGCGCACAAACAGGGAGCTCCTACGAGCAGTACTTC.

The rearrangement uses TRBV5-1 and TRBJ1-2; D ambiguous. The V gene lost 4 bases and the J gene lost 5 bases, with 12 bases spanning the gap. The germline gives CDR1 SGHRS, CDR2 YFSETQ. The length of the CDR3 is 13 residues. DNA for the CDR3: TGCGCCAGCAGCCCCGGAGGAACTTATGGCTACACCTTC. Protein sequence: CASSPGGTYGYTF.

CDR3 in amino acids: CASSVIGGAPHEAFF. Here the CDR3 DNA reads TGTGCCAGCAGCGTAATTGGGGGCGCTCCCCATGAGGCTTTCTTT. The chain couples TRBV9 to TRBJ1-1; TRBD1 is a possible D gene (6 bases). CDR1 is SGDLS, CDR2 YYNGEE, per germline. This CDR3 region has 15 residues. Trimming stripped 1 base from V and 11 bases from J, with 21 bases between.

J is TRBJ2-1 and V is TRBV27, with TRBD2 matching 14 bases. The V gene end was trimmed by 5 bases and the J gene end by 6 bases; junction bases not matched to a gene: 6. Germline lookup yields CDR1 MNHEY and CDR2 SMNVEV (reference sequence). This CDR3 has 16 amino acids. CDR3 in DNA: TGTGCCAGCAGTCAACTGGGGACTAGCGGGAGCAATGAGCAGTTCTTC. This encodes CASSQLGTSGSNEQFF.

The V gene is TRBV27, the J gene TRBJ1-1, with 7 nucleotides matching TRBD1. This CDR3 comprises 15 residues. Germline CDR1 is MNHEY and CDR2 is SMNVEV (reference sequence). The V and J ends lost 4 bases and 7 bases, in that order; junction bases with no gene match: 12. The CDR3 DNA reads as TGTGCCAGCAGTTCCCGACCCCAAGGGGGCGATGAAGCTTTCTTT. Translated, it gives CASSSRPQGGDEAFF.

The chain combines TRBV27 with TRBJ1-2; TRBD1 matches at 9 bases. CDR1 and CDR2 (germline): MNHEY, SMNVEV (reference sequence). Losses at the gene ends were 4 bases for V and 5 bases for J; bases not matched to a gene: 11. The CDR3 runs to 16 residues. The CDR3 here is CASSSPNRGRGYGYTF. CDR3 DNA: TGTGCCAGCAGTTCACCCAACAGGGGGCGCGGGTATGGCTACACCTTC.